This T cell receptor beta chain was captured in a study of human T cells and chemical hapten exposure. TCRdb reanalysed the RACE reads using MiXCR and keeps one entry per CDR3 protein. The data hold about 42,000 distinct CDR3 sequences, with 9.5% to 15% observed a single time. This clonotype was counted at least ten times. A read error may account for a junction end that differs from germline. As for time point: pre-sensitization, week 0. The treatment: therapeutic diphenylcyclopropenone sensitization with weekly scalp DPC. It was unfractionated whole blood from which total RNA was extracted. Germline V lookup: CDR1 MDHEN, CDR2 SYDVKM. CDR3 length: 11 amino acids.

The source material was whole blood, sampled in connection with sensitization to the hapten diphenylcyclopropenone (DPC). This TCR was sampled from a woman aged 25 to 45 with alopecia areata. Some clones in this sample may be carry-over from other donors' samples. The chain recombines TRBV28 with TRBJ2-2; D is perhaps TRBD1 or TRBD2 (6 bases each). CDR3 sequence reads: CASSLNREAIF. CDR3 nucleotides: TGTGCCAGCAGTTTGAACAGGGAGGCTATTTTT. Variable domain in full (rest from reference TRBV28 and TRBJ2-2): DVKVTQSSRYLVKRTGEKVFLECVQDMDHENMFWYRQDPGLGLRLIYFSYDVKMKEKGDIPEGYSVSREKKERFSLILESASTNQTSMYLCASSLNREAIFGEGSRLTVL.